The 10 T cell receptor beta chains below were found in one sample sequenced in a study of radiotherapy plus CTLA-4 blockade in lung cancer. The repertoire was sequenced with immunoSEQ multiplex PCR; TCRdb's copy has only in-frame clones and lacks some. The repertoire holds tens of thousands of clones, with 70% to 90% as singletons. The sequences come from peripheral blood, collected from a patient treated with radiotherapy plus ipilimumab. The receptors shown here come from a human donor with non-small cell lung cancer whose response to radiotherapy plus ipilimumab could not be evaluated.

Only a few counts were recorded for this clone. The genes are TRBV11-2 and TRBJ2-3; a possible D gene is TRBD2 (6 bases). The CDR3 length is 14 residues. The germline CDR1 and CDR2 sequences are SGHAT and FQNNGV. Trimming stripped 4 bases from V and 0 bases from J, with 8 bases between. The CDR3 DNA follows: TGTGCCAGCAGCTGGGCGGGGAGCACAGATACGCAGTATTTT. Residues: CASSWAGSTDTQYF.

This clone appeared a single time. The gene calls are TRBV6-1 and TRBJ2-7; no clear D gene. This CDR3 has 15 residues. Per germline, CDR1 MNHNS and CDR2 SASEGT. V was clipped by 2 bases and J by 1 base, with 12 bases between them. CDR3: CASSEYGLPSYEQYF. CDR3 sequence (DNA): TGTGCCAGCAGTGAATATGGGCTGCCTTCCTACGAGCAGTACTTC.

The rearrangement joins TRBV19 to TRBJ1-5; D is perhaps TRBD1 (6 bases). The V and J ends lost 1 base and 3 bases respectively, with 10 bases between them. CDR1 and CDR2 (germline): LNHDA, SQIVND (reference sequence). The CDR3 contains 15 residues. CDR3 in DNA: TGTGCCAGTAGTATAGGTGGACAGCTCAATCAGCCCCAGCATTTT. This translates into CASSIGGQLNQPQHF.

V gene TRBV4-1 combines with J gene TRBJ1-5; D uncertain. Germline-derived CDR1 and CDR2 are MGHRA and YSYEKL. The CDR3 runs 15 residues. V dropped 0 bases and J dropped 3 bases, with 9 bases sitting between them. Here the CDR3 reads CASSQDTVFNQPQHF. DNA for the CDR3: TGCGCCAGCAGCCAAGACACTGTCTTCAATCAGCCCCAGCATTTT.

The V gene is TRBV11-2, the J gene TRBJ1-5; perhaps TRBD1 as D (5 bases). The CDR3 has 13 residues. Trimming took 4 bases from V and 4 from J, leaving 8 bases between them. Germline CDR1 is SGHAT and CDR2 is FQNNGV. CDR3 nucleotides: TGTGCCAGCAGCTGGGGGGGGAATCAGCCCCAGCATTTT. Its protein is CASSWGGNQPQHF.

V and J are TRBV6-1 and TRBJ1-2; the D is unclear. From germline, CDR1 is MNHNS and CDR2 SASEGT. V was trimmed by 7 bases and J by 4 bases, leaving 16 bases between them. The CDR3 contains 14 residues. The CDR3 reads CASTPGNLGYGYTF. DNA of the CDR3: TGTGCCAGCACGCCGGGTAATCTGGGCTATGGCTACACCTTC.

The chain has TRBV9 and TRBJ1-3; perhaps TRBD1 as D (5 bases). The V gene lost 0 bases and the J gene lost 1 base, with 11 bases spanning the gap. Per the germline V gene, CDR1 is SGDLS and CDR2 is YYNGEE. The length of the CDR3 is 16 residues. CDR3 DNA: TGTGCCAGCAGCGTAGCCCCCCAGGGTTCTGGAAACACCATATATTTT. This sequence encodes CASSVAPQGSGNTIYF.

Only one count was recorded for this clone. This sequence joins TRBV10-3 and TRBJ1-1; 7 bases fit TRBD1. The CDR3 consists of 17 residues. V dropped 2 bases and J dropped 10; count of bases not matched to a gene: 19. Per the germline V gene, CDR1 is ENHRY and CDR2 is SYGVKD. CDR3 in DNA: TGTGCCATCAGTGAGGCTTTGTCGGGACGGACAGGTTTTAGAGCTTTCTTT. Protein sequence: CAISEALSGRTGFRAFF.

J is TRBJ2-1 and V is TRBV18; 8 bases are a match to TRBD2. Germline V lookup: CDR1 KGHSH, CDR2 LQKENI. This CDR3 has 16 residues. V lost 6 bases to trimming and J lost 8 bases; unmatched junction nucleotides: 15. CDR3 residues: CASSPLLTGGSHEQFF. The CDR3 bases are TGTGCCAGCTCCCCCCTATTGACGGGGGGGAGCCATGAGCAGTTCTTC.

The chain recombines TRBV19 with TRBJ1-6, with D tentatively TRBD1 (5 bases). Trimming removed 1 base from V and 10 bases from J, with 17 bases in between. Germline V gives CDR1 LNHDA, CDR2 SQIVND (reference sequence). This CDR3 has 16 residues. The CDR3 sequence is CASSIGWRQGGSPLHF. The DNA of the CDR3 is TGTGCCAGTAGTATAGGTTGGCGCCAGGGTGGATCACCCCTCCACTTT.